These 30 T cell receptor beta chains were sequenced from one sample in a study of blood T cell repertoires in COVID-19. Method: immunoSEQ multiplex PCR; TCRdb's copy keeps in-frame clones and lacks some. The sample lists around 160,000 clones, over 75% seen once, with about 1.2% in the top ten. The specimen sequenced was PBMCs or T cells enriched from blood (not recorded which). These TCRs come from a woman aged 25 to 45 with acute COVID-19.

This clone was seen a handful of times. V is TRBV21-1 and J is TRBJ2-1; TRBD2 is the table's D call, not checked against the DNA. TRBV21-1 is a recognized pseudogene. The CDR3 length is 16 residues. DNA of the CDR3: TGTGCCAGCAGCACAGATGCGGCTAGCGGGGATGATGAGCAGTTCTTC. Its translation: CASSTDAASGDDEQFF.

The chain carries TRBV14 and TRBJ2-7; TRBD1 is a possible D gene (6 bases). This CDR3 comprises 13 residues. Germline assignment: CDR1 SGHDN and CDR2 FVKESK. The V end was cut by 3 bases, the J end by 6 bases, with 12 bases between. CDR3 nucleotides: TGTGCCAGCAGCCACTTTACAGGGACCGAGCAGTACTTC. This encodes CASSHFTGTEQYF.

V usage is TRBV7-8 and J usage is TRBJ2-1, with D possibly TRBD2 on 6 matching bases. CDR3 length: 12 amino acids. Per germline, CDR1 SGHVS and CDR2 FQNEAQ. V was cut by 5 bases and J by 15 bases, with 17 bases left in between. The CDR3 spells CASSPERAWLFF. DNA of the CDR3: TGTGCCAGCAGCCCGGAGCGGGCATGGCTGTTCTTC.

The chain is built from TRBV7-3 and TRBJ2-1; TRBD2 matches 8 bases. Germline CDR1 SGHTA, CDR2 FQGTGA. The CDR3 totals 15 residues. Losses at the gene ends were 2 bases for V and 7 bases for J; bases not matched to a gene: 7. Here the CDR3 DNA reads TGTGCCAGCAGCTTATTCAGCGGGAGTGGGAATGAGCAGTTCTTC. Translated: CASSLFSGSGNEQFF.

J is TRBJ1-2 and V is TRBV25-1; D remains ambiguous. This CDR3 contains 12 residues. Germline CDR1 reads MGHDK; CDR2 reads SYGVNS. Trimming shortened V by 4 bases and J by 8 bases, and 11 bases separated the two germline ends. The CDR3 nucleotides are TGTGCCAGCAGTGCGTCAGTACGAGGCTACACCTTC. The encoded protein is CASSASVRGYTF.

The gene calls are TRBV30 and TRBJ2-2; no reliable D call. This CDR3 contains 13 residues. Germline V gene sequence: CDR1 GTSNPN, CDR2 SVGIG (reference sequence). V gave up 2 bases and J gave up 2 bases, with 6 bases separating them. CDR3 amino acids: CAWSFSNTGELFF. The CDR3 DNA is TGTGCCTGGAGTTTCTCCAACACCGGGGAGCTGTTTTTT.

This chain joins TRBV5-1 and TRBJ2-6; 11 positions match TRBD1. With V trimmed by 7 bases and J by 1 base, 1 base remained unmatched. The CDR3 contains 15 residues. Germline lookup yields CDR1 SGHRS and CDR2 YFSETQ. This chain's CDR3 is CASGQGASGANVLTF. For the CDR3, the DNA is TGCGCCAGCGGACAGGGGGCTTCTGGGGCCAACGTCCTGACTTTC.

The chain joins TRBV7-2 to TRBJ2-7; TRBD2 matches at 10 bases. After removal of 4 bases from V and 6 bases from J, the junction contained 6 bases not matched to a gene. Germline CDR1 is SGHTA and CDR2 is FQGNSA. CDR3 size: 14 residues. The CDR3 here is CASSSSGRVPEQYF. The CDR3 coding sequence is TGTGCCAGCAGCTCAAGCGGGAGGGTTCCCGAGCAGTACTTC.

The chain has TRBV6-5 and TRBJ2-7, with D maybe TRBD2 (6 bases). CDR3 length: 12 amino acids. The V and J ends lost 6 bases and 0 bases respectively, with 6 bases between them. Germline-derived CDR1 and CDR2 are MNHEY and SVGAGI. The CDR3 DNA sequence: TGTGCCAGCAGGACTAGCTCCTACGAGCAGTACTTC. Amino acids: CASRTSSYEQYF.

Here the CDR3 reads CASSDRAHSYEQYF. The DNA for the CDR3 is TGTGCCAGTAGCGACAGGGCCCACTCCTACGAGCAGTACTTC. This chain links TRBV19 with TRBJ2-7; 7 bases map to TRBD1. V shed 6 bases and J 0 bases; nucleotides not matched to a gene: 5. CDR3 length: 14 residues. From germline, CDR1 is LNHDA and CDR2 SQIVND (reference sequence).

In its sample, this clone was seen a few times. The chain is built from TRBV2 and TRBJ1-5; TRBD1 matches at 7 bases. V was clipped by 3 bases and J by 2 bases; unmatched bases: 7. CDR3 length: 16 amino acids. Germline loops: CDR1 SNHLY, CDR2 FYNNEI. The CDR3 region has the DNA TGTGCCAGCAGTGATCACAGGGGAGCAGGCAATCAGCCCCAGCATTTT. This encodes CASSDHRGAGNQPQHF.

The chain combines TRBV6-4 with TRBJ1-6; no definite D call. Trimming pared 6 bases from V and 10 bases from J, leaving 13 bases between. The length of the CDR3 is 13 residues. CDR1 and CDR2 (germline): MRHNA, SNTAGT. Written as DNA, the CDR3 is TGTGCCAGCAGCACCGATACAAGATCACCCCTCCACTTT. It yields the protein CASSTDTRSPLHF.

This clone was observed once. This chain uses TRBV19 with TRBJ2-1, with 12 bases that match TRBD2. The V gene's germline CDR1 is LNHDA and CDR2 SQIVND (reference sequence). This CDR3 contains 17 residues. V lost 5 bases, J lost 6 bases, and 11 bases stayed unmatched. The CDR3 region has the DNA TGTGCCAGTAGTCTCGCTTCTGGACTAGCGGGAAGCAATGAGCAGTTCTTC. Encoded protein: CASSLASGLAGSNEQFF.

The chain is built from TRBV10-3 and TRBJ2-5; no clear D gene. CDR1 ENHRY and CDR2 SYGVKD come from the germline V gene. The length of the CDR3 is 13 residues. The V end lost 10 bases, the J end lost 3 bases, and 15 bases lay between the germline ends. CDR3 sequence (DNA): TGTGCCACCTCGAGAGGCCAGAAAGAGACCCAGTACTTC. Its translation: CATSRGQKETQYF.

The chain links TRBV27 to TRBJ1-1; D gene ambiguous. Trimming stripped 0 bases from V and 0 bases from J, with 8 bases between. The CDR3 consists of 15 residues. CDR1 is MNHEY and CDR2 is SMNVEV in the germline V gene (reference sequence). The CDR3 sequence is CASSLSQAVNTEAFF. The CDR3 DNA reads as TGTGCCAGCAGTTTATCCCAGGCAGTGAACACTGAAGCTTTCTTT.

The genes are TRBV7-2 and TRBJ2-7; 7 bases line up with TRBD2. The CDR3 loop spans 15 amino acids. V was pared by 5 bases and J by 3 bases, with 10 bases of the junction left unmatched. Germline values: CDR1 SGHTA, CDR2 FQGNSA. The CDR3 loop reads CASSIGLGLNYEQYF. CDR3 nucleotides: TGTGCCAGCAGCATCGGACTAGGCTTGAACTACGAGCAGTACTTC. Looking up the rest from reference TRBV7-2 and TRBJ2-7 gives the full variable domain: GAGVSQSPSNKVTEKGKDVELRCDPISGHTALYWYRQSLGQGLEFLIYFQGNSAPDKSGLPSDRFSAERTGGSVSTLTIQRTQQEDSAVYLCASSIGLGLNYEQYFGPGTRLTVT.

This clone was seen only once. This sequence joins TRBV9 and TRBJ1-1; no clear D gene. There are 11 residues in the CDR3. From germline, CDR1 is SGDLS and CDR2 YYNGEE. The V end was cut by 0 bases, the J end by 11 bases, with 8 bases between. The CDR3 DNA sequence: TGTGCCAGCAGCGTAGCTGTGGCCGCTTTCTTT. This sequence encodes CASSVAVAAFF.

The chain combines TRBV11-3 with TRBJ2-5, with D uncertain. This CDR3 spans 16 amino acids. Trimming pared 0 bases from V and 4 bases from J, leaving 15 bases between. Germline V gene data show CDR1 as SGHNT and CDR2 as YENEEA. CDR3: CASSLDQVPQAETQYF. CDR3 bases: TGTGCCAGCAGCTTAGATCAGGTCCCCCAGGCAGAGACCCAGTACTTC.

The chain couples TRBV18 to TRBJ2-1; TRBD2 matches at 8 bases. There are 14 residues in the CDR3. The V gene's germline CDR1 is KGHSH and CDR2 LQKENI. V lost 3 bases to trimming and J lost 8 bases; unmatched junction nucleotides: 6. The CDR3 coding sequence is TGTGCCAGCTCACCTCTGCGGGAGGTTTATGAGCAGTTCTTC. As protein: CASSPLREVYEQFF.

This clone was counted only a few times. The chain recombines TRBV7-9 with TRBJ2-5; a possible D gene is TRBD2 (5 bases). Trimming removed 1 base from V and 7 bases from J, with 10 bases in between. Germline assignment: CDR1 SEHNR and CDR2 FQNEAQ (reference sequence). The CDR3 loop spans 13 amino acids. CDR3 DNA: TGTGCCAGCAGCTTAGTACGGGATGGGACCCAGTACTTC. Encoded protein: CASSLVRDGTQYF.

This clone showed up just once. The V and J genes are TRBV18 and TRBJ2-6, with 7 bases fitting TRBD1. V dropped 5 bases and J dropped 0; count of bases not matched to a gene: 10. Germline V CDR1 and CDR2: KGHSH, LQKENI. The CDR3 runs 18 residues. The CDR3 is CASSVRGQVISGANVLTF. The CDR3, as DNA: TGTGCCAGCTCAGTCCGAGGACAGGTGATCTCTGGGGCCAACGTCCTGACTTTC.

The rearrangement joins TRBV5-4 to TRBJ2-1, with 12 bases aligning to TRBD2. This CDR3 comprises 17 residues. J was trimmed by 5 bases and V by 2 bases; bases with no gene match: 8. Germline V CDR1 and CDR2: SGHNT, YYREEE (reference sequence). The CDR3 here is CASSFKTLAGGDNEQFF. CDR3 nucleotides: TGTGCCAGCAGCTTCAAGACCCTAGCGGGGGGGGACAATGAGCAGTTCTTC. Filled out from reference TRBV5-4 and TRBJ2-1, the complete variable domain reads ETGVTQSPTHLIKTRGQQVTLRCSSQSGHNTVSWYQQALGQGPQFIFQYYREEENGRGNFPPRFSGLQFPNYSSELNVNALELDDSALYLCASSFKTLAGGDNEQFFGPGTRLTVL.

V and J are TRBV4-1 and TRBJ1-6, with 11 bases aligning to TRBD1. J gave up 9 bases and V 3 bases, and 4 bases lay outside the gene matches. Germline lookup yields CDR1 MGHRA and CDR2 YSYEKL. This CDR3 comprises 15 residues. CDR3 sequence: CASSQSGTGGSPLHF. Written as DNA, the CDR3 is TGCGCCAGCAGCCAGTCCGGGACAGGGGGTTCACCCCTCCACTTT.

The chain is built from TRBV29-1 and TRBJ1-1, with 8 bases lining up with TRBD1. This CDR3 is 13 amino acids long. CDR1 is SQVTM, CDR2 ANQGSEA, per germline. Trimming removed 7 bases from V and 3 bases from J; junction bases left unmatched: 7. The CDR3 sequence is CSARQGIDTEAFF. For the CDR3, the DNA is TGCAGCGCCAGACAGGGGATCGACACTGAAGCTTTCTTT.

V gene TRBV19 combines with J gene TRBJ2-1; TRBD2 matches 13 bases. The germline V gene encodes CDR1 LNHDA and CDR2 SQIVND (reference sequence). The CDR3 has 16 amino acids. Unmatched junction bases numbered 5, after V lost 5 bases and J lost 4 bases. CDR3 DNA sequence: TGTGCCAGTAGTCTACAACTAGCGGGAGGGTACAATGAGCAGTTCTTC. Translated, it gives CASSLQLAGGYNEQFF.

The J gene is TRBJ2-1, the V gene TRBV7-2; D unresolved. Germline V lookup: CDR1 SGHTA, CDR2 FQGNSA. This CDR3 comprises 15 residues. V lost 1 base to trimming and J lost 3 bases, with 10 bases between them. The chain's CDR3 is CASSLGPVSYNEQFF. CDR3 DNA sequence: TGTGCCAGCAGCTTAGGGCCAGTAAGCTACAATGAGCAGTTCTTC.

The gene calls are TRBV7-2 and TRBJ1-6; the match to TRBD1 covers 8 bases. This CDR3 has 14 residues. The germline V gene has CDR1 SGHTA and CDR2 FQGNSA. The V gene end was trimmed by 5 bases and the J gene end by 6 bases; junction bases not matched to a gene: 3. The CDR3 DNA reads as TGTGCCAGCAGCCCACAGGGGGGTAATTCACCCCTCCACTTT. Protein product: CASSPQGGNSPLHF.

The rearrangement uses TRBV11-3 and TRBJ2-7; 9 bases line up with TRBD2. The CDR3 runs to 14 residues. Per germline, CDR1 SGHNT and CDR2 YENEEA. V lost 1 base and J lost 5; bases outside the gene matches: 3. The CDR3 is CASSLGLAGHEQYF. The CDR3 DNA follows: TGTGCCAGCAGCTTAGGCCTAGCGGGACACGAGCAGTACTTC.

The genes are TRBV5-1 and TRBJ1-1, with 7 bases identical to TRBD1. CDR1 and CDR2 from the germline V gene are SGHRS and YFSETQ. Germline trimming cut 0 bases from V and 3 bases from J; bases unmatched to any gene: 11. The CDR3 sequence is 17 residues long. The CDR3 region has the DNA TGCGCCAGCAGCTTGGCCCCTGGGACAGAAGGAGACACTGAAGCTTTCTTT. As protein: CASSLAPGTEGDTEAFF.

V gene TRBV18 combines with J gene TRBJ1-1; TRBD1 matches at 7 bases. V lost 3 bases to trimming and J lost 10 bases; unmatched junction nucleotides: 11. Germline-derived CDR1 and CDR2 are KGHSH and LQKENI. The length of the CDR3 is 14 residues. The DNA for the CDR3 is TGTGCCAGCTCACCGACCGATACAGGGGCATCAGCTTTCTTT. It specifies CASSPTDTGASAFF.